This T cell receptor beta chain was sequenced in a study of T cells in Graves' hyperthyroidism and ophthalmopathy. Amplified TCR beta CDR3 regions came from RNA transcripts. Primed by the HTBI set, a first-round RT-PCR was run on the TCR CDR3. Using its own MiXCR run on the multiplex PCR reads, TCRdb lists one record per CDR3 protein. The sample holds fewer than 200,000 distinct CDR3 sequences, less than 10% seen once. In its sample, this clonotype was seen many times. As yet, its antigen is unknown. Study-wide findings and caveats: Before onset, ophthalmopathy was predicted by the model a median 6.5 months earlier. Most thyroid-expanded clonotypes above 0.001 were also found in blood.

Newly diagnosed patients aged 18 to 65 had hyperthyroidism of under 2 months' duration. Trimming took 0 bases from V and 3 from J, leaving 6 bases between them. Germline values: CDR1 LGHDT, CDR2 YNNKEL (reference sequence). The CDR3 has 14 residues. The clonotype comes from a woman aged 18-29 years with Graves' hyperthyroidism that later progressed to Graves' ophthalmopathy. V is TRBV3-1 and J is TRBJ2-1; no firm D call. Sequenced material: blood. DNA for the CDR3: TGTGCCAGCAGCCAAGATGGGCACTACAATGAGCAGTTCTTC. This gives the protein CASSQDGHYNEQFF.